What follows describes a single TCR beta chain. Its antigen is as yet unknown. The data belong to a study of cytomegalovirus exposure and HLA in healthy donors. Study-level results: Clonal expansion was found to be greater in HLA-associated TCR beta chains than in equally common others in a later analysis. Researchers reported that three CMV-associated chains were confirmed in vitro as CMV antigen-specific. Prior analysis indicated that the majority of TCR beta V segments exhibited productivity approximately 90% or approximately 30% of the time.

The study ran its PCR with 60 Vbeta and 13 Jbeta primers. Some clones are missing from TCRdb's copy, which holds only in-frame ones; the method was immunoSEQ multiplex PCR. The sample lists roughly 77,000 clones; 65% to 70% were seen once. Germline V gives CDR1 SGHRS, CDR2 YFSETQ. The CDR3 contains 10 residues. The V gene lost 2 bases and the J gene lost 14 bases, with 5 bases spanning the gap. The clonotype originates from a woman aged 50 to 60 in good health and CMV-seropositive. This rearrangement joins TRBV5-1 to TRBJ1-6; D remains ambiguous. Sequenced sample: PBMCs. The DNA of the CDR3 is TGCGCCAGCAGCTTAATCGCCCTCCACTTT. Its protein is CASSLIALHF.